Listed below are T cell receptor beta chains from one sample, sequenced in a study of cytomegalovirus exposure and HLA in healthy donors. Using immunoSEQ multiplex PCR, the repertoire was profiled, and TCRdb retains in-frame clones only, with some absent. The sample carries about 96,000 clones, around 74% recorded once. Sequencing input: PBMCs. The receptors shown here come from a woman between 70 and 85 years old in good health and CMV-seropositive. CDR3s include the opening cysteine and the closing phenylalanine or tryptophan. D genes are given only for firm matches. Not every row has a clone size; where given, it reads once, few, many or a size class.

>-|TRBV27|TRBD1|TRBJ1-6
CASRTTGSDSPLHF
TGTGCCAGCAGGACGACAGGGTCGGATTCACCCCTCCACTTT
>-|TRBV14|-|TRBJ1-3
CASGHRVGSGNTIYF
TGTGCCAGCGGCCACAGGGTCGGCTCTGGAAACACCATATATTTT
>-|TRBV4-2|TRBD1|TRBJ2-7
CASSQGQGGGEQYF
TGTGCCAGCAGCCAAGGACAGGGGGGCGGCGAGCAGTACTTC
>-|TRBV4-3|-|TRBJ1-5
CASSQDLSVGGAQHF
TGCGCCAGCAGCCAAGATCTTTCCGTGGGGGGGGCCCAGCATTTT
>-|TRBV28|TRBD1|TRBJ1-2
CASSLDRGDLLYGYTF
TGTGCCAGCAGTCTGGACAGGGGGGACCTACTCTATGGCTACACCTTC
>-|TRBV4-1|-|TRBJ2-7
CASSQETASSYEQYF
TGCGCCAGCAGCCAAGAAACAGCTAGCTCCTACGAGCAGTACTTC
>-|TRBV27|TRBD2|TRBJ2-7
CASKREGSYEQYF
TGTGCCAGCAAGAGGGAGGGATCCTACGAGCAGTACTTC
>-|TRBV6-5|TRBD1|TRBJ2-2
CASTRDRGLIGELFF
TGTGCCAGCACCCGGGACAGGGGGCTAATCGGGGAGCTGTTTTTT
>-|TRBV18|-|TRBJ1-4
CASSRSVGEKLFF
TGTGCCAGCTCGCGGTCCGTGGGTGAAAAACTGTTTTTT
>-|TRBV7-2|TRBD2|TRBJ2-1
CASSFYGTSDYEQFF
TGTGCCAGCAGCTTCTATGGGACTAGTGATTATGAGCAGTTCTTC
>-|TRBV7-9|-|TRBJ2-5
CSYLGGQYGTQYF
TGTTCCTACCTCGGGGGGCAATATGGGACCCAGTACTTC
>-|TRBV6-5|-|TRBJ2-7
CASSYSGRAYEQYF
TGTGCCAGCAGTTACTCAGGCAGGGCCTACGAGCAGTACTTC
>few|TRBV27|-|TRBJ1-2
CASSPSGVYGYTF
TGTGCCAGCAGCCCCTCAGGGGTATATGGCTACACCTTC
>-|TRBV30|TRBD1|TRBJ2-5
CAWSGRDRGLQETQYF
TGTGCCTGGAGTGGTCGGGACAGGGGCCTCCAAGAGACCCAGTACTTC
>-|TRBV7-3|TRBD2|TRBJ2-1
CASSPVGAGVNEQFF
TGTGCCAGCAGCCCAGTTGGAGCGGGGGTGAATGAGCAGTTCTTC
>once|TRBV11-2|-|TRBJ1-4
CASSFNIGATNEKLFF
TGTGCCAGCAGCTTTAATATCGGTGCAACTAATGAAAAACTGTTTTTT
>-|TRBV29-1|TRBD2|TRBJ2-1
CSVVGGGSEQFF
TGCAGCGTTGTGGGGGGGGGTTCTGAGCAGTTCTTC
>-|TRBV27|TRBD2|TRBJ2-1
CASSPGLAGSSSYNEQFF
TGTGCCAGCAGTCCGGGACTAGCGGGATCGAGCTCCTACAATGAGCAGTTCTTC
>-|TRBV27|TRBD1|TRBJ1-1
CASSLKGADTEAFF
TGTGCCAGCAGTTTAAAGGGGGCCGACACTGAAGCTTTCTTT
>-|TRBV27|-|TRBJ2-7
CASSFLPLGVNEQYF
TGTGCCAGCAGTTTTCTCCCCCTAGGGGTTAACGAGCAGTACTTC
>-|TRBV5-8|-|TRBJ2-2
CASSLFRDTGELFF
TGTGCCAGCAGCTTGTTTCGGGACACCGGGGAGCTGTTTTTT
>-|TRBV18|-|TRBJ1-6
CASSPDKYNSPLHF
TGTGCCAGCTCACCCGACAAGTATAATTCACCCCTCCACTTT
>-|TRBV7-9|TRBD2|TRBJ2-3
CASRLLAGGPDTQYF
TGTGCCAGCAGGCTTCTAGCGGGGGGGCCCGATACGCAGTATTTT
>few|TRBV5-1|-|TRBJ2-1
CASSLAEVADNEQFF
TGCGCCAGCAGCTTGGCCGAGGTAGCGGACAATGAGCAGTTCTTC
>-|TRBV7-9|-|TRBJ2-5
CASSSALQGWQETQYF
TGTGCCAGCAGCTCAGCCCTACAGGGTTGGCAAGAGACCCAGTACTTC
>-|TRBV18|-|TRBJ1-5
CASSPPTGNSNQPQHF
TGTGCCAGCTCACCACCCACAGGCAATAGCAATCAGCCCCAGCATTTT